Following are 3 T cell receptor beta chains from one sample sequenced in a study of blood T cell repertoires in COVID-19. Sequencing used immunoSEQ multiplex PCR; TCRdb keeps in-frame clones, though not all of them. The sample shows roughly 320,000 clones, 90% of them seen only once. Sequenced: PBMCs or T cells enriched from blood (not recorded which). These receptors originate from a young woman who had been exposed to COVID-19.

The chain has TRBV6-5 and TRBJ1-2, with D uncertain. Germline V gene data show CDR1 as MNHEY and CDR2 as SVGAGI. V lost 6 bases and J 4 bases, leaving 15 bases between the germline ends. CDR3 length: 14 amino acids. CDR3 region: CASSPRGSSYGYTF. The CDR3 coding sequence is TGTGCCAGCAGCCCAAGAGGATCTAGCTATGGCTACACCTTC.

The chain's CDR3 is CASSPPNSYGYTF. CDR3 nucleotide sequence: TGTGCCAGCAGTCCGCCAAACAGCTATGGCTACACCTTC. The V call is TRBV28, the J call TRBJ1-2, with no clear D. This CDR3 region has 13 residues. Germline assignment: CDR1 MDHEN and CDR2 SYDVKM. With 5 bases removed from V and 4 bases from J, the gap between germline ends came to 11 bases.

V and J are TRBV9 and TRBJ2-1; 9 bases agree with TRBD2. Germline V gene data show CDR1 as SGDLS and CDR2 as YYNGEE. This CDR3 has 14 amino acids. V shed 4 bases and J 4 bases; nucleotides not matched to a gene: 3. CDR3 sequence reads: CASSQSGGYNEQFF. CDR3 in DNA: TGTGCCAGCAGCCAAAGCGGGGGGTACAATGAGCAGTTCTTC.